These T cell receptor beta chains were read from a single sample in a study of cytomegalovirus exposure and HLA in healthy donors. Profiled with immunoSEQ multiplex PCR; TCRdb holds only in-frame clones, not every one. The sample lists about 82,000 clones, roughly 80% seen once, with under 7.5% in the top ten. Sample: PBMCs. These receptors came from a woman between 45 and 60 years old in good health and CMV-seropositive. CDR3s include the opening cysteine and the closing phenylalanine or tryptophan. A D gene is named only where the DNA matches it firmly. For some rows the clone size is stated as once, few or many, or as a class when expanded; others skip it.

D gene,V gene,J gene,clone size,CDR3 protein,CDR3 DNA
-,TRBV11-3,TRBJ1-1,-,CASSLELQGQAFF,TGTGCCAGCAGCTTAGAGCTACAGGGACAAGCTTTCTTT
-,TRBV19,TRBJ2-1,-,CASSPPRSISYNEQFF,TGTGCCAGTAGTCCCCCTAGGTCCATCTCCTACAATGAGCAGTTCTTC
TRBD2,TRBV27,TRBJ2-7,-,CASSPGLAGVLMEEQYF,TGTGCCAGCAGTCCGGGACTAGCGGGAGTCCTAATGGAAGAGCAGTACTTC
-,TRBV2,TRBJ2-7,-,CASNTHAGEQYF,TGTGCCAGCAATACTCACGCCGGGGAGCAGTACTTC
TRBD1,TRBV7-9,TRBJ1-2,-,CASSSTDRQYGYTF,TGTGCCAGCAGCTCCACGGACAGGCAATATGGCTACACCTTC
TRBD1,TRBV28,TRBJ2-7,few,CASSETGVRYEQYF,TGTGCCAGCAGTGAGACAGGGGTAAGGTACGAGCAGTACTTC
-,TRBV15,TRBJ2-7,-,CATSRAGGTVLYEQYF,TGTGCCACCAGCAGAGCGGGCGGGACCGTCCTCTACGAGCAGTACTTC
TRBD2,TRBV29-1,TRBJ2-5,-,CSVSMTSQGEQYF,TGCAGCGTTTCTATGACTAGCCAGGGAGAGCAGTACTTC
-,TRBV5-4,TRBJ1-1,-,CASSPPGENTEAFF,TGTGCCAGCAGCCCCCCGGGGGAGAACACTGAAGCTTTCTTT
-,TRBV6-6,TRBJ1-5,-,CASSYGAPQHF,TGTGCCAGCAGTTATGGGGCGCCCCAGCATTTT